This TCR beta chain was retrieved from a study of response to subunit inactivated influenza vaccine. Overall study findings and caveats: Authors suggested few new T cells are recruited by each seasonal influenza vaccination.

Comment on this clonotype: Its antigen is as yet unknown.

TCRdb reanalysed the RT-PCR reads using MiXCR and keeps one entry per CDR3 protein. The sample lists roughly 700,000 distinct CDR3 sequences; around 14% were seen once. The source material was PBMCs from blood, sampled less than 15 days before vaccination. The receptor comes from a man between 50 and 59 years old who received an inactivated influenza vaccine.

CDR3 nucleotides: TGCAGCGTAGAGCACCGCGGGACTAGCGGGAGTTTCGATGAGCAGTTCTTC. This translates into CSVEHRGTSGSFDEQFF. The chain couples TRBV29-1 to TRBJ2-1; TRBD2 matches at 14 bases. Per germline, CDR1 SQVTM and CDR2 ANQGSEA. This CDR3 spans 17 amino acids. Germline trimming cut 6 bases from V and 8 bases from J; bases unmatched to any gene: 15.